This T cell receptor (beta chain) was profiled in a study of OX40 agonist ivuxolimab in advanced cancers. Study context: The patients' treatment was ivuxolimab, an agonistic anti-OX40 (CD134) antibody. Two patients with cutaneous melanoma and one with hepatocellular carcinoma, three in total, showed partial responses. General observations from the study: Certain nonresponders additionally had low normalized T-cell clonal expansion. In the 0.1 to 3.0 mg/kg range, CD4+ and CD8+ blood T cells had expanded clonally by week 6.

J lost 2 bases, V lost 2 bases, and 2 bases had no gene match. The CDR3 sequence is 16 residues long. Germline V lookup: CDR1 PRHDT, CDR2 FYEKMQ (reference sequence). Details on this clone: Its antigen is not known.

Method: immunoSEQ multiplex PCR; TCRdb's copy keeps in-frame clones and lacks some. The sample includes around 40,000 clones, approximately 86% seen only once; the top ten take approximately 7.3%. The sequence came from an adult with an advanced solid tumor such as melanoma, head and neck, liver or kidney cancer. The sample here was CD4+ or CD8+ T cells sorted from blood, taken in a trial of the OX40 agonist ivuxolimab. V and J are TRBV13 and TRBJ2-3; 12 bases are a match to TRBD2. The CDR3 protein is CASSLLAGGITDTQYF. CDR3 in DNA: TGTGCCAGCAGCTTACTAGCGGGAGGGATCACAGATACGCAGTATTTT.